This T cell receptor beta chain is from a study of T cells in Graves' hyperthyroidism and ophthalmopathy. Findings and caveats of the study: Onset of ophthalmopathy came a median approximately 6.8 months after the model predicted it. Among thyroid clonotypes expanded above 0.001, most also appeared in blood.

It was RNA transcripts that yielded the amplified TCR beta CDR3 regions. Initially, a first-round RT-PCR of the TCR CDR3 employed the HTBI primer set. TCRdb re-derived calls from the multiplex PCR reads in MiXCR, one entry per CDR3 protein. The sample lists about 600,000 distinct CDR3 sequences; roughly 15% were seen once. The CDR3 loop spans 15 amino acids. The germline CDR1 and CDR2 sequences are DFQATT and SNEGSKA (reference sequence). V lost 2 bases and J 10 bases, leaving 21 bases between the germline ends. At least 3 on the Clinical Activity Score was recorded for ophthalmopathy patients, who also had NOSPECS grade at least 4 and duration under 3 months. In this sample, this clonotype turned up many times. Its target is not known.

The chain joins TRBV20-1 to TRBJ2-1; D is possibly TRBD1 or TRBD2 (5 bases each). This TCR was recovered from a woman aged 45 to 65 with Graves' ophthalmopathy. The specimen sequenced was blood. The CDR3: CSARSGGPLAVEQFF. In DNA, the CDR3 is TGCAGTGCTAGAAGTGGGGGACCCCTAGCCGTCGAGCAGTTCTTC.